This entry concerns a single TCR beta chain. Its antigen is currently unknown. CD8 memory comprised CD45RO+ plus CCR7-negative CD45RA+ TemRA cells. This table comes from immunoSEQ multiplex PCR, and its TCRdb copy is limited to in-frame clones, with some not included. The data contain approximately 400,000 clones, approximately 96% of them singletons. The data derive from a study of shared clonotypes between healthy human individuals. Across the study: Each donor's CD4 naive and CD4 memory cells filled three plates apiece, CD8 naive two, and CD8 memory one. Study outcomes and limitations: Some clonotypes were shared by all four sorted-subset donors, while others were not shared. The non-shared ones had lower generation probabilities than the shared ones.

The TCR comes from a man aged 25 to 40 in good health. Specimen: memory CD8+ T cells sorted from blood. Subset: CD45RO+ cells pooled with CCR7-negative TemRA cells.

DNA for the CDR3: TGTGCCAGCAGCTTTGGCATTGAAGCTTTCTTT. Translated: CASSFGIEAFF. This chain links TRBV5-5 with TRBJ1-1; D is unclear. Trimming left V 2 bases short and J 7 bases short, with 6 bases between. This CDR3 is 11 amino acids long. Germline CDR1 reads SGHKS; CDR2 reads YYEKEE (reference sequence).